This T cell receptor (beta chain) was observed in a study of shared clonotypes between healthy human individuals. Produced via immunoSEQ multiplex PCR; TCRdb's table is partial and in-frame only. The data hold around 600,000 clones, with more than 95% observed a single time. The sample comprised naive CD4+ T cells sorted from blood. Indicated subset: CD45RA+ positively selected. The clonotype originates from a young woman in good health.

CDR3 loop: CATLGDSYEQYF. The CDR3 DNA reads as TGTGCCACCTTGGGGGATTCCTACGAGCAGTACTTC. This chain uses TRBV6-6 with TRBJ2-7; D is possibly TRBD1 or TRBD2 (5 bases each). This CDR3 region has 12 residues. The V gene's germline CDR1 is MNHNY and CDR2 SVGAGI (reference sequence). Trimming took off 10 bases at V and 1 base at J, with 11 bases between the two ends.